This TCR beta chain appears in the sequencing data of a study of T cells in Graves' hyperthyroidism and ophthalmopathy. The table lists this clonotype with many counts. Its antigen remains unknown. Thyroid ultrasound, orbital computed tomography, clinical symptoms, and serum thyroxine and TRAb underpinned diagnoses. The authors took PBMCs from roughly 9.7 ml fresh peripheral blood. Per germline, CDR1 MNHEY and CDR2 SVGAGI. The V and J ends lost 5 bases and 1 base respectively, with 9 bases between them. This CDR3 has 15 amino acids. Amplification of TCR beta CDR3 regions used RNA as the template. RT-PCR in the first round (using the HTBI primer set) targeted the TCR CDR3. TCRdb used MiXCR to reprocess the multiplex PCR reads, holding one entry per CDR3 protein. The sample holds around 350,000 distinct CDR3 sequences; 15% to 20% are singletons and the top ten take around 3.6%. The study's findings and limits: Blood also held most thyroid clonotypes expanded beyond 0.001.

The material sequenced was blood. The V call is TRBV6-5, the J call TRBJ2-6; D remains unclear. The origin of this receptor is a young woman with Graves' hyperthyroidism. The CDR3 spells CASSPRRSGANVLTF. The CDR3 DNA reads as TGTGCCAGCAGTCCCCGCCGGTCTGGGGCCAACGTCCTGACTTTC.